What follows is one T cell receptor (beta chain) and its context. Its cognate antigen has yet to be identified. One base away there is no much larger clone; base qualities are not given. In total, fewer than 750 healthy bone marrow donors made up the cohort. Cohort members were all nominally healthy when sampled, although unrecorded immune exposures were likely present. The donor was CMV seronegative and was included in the group of a few hundred seronegative cohort members. A peripheral blood sample was collected from each donor, and TCR beta sequencing was performed on peripheral blood mononuclear cells. Genomic DNA extraction from the blood cell samples was performed with the Qiagen DNeasy Blood Extraction Kit. These data belong to a study of cytomegalovirus exposure and HLA in healthy donors (dated by TCRdb to about 2017). Notes on the research overall: In an earlier analysis of 450 to 750 of the donors, about 270 Gb of sequence data and 100 million or so unique TCR beta sequences from roughly 190 million T cells were reported. In a later genetic analysis, genome-wide SNP genotypes for about three fifths of the roughly 670 donors were used, and that subset was treated as a discovery cohort. An earlier analysis of around 640 of the donors used high-throughput TCR beta sequencing to judge whether each TCR beta V gene segment behaved as functional or pseudogenic. The later analysis used no new phenotypic data to find candidate immune exposures, relying instead on TCR beta sequences and their occurrence across donors. HLA typing covered class I and class II loci at four-digit resolution. A separate validation cohort of 90 to 150 different subjects was used in addition to the roughly 700-subject first cohort. To predict cytomegalovirus infection status, the study combined high-throughput TCR immunosequencing, statistical association of individual TCRs with disease status, and machine learning. The study used immunosequencing to profile the T cell repertoires of approximately 640 subjects and linked those repertoires to cytomegalovirus serostatus. The study was designed to test whether signatures of past pathogen exposure could be identified by cataloging public T cell receptors. Typing coverage varied by locus: roughly 629-630 donors for A, B, C, DRB1 and DQB1; around 560 for DQA1; about 570 for DPA1; under 490 for DPB1. Because of strong linkage in the cohort, roughly 5 DR-DQ haplotypes were treated as single units for association and clustering. To study patterns of TCR occurrence, a later analysis re-analyzed previously published TCR beta repertoires from around 660 donors and added high-resolution HLA genotyping. Every repertoire in the discovery cohort had been generated on one and the same sequencing platform. The genetic ancestry cluster associated with self-reported Caucasian donors included about 84% of the 398 genotyped donors. Approximately 300 gigabases of sequencing data and around 90 million unique TCR sequences made up an early release that covered 500 to 700 HLA-typed donors. Alongside the repertoire data, information on donor age, sex, ethnicity and CMV serostatus was compiled. Across 300 to 500 genotyped donors of the cohort, an average of about 250,000 unique TCR beta nucleotide sequences per donor were sequenced, and roughly a sixth of those sequences were non-productive.

Per the germline V gene (reference sequence), SGHNT is the CDR1 and YYREEE is the CDR2. The CDR3 numbers 15 residues from cysteine through phenylalanine. Kept here is only the CDR3 DNA, which spans 45 bases and is read in frame from base 1. The trim is 8 bases for V and 0 bases for J, with a gap of 12 bases between the germline ends. The library relied on the immunoSEQ multiplex PCR assay. For the multiplex PCR, a mixture combining 60 forward primers for TCR Vbeta segments and 13 reverse primers for TCR Jbeta segments was used. The CDR3 region of rearranged TCR beta genes was amplified from genomic DNA with a multiplex PCR assay. Amplified TCR beta libraries were sequenced as 87-base-pair reads on the Illumina HiSeq System. Under the source paper's analysis protocol: Across the roughly 600 repertoires, a later analysis counted 80 million or so unique TCR beta chains, roughly 11 million of which were shared by at least two donors. Raw reads were error-corrected and collapsed into unique sequences by a nearest-neighbor algorithm in which closely related sequences were merged to remove PCR and sequencing errors. CDR3 sequences were aligned to IMGT reference sequences to assign V, D and J gene segments. For a sequence to be retained, at least a six-nucleotide match to both a V gene segment and a J gene segment was required. Rearrangements were called productive when the CDR3 lacked stop codons and stayed in frame with V and J; all others were non-productive. Following IMGT convention, CDR3 was defined as the stretch from the second conserved V-encoded cysteine up to the conserved J-encoded phenylalanine. Sequences without an unambiguous match to a single V gene segment were excluded from the earlier analysis of a few hundred of the donors. An earlier analysis of under 750 of the donors called V segments functional above 56.7% productive rearrangements and segregating when the between-donor standard deviation exceeded 5%. To diagnose cytomegalovirus status from the catalog of TCR beta chain sequences, a statistical classification framework was built. In a later analysis, V and J genes were assigned by comparing TCR nucleotide sequences against IMGT/GENE-DB human TR gene sequences. The TCRdist pipeline was used in a later analysis to assign CDR3 sequences and most-parsimonious VDJ recombination scenarios. A later analysis defined each TCR beta chain by its CDR3 amino acid sequence plus V-gene family, and excluded reads lacking a unique V-gene family. As a way to deal with suspected cross-contamination and a sequencing artifact, a later analysis dropped roughly 620 nucleotide sequences that were highly shared and had low generation probability. For each public chain, a later analysis derived a clonal expansion index from normalized ranks of inferred template counts within each repertoire. A later analysis computed generation probabilities with a VDJ recombination model fitted to out-of-frame rearrangements, and checked the results against IGoR. Hypergeometric tests were used in a later analysis to score TCR-TCR, TCR-HLA and TCR-CMV co-occurrence, with a repertoire-size bias correction applied to the TCR pairs. In a later analysis, false discovery rates were estimated by permuting HLA or CMV assignments 20 times. In a later analysis, co-occurring TCRs were grouped using DBSCAN, and TCRdist sequence similarity was added for clustering within HLA-allele-positive subsets. Co-occurrence clustering excluded repertoires with fewer than 30,000 or more than 120,000 public chains, plus five with anomalous nucleotide sharing. TCRdb re-hosts the immuneACCESS table, in-frame sequences only. Its copies lack some clones; in the studies checked, an unresolved V gene accounts for under half of them, and the cause for the rest is not known. That table gives V, J and clone size, and the DNA gave D and trimming. The sample yields around 140,000 clones; approximately 74% were counted once. The ten largest account for 5.5% to 8.5% of the sample.

Points the paper makes about the study in general: A cluster of highly shared sequence variants was judged likely to represent a technical artifact of the sequencing pipeline. A further reported finding was that TCR beta sequences accurately predicted the HLA-A and HLA-B alleles for most subjects in the first cohort. Assigning TCR associations to individual alleles was difficult when HLA alleles, especially DR and DQ, strongly co-occurred. Several of the top co-occurrence clusters appeared to be linked to parvovirus B19, influenza, CMV and Epstein-Barr virus, according to a later analysis. The cohort was sequenced for TCR beta chains only, and without alpha or paired-chain data the features that could be detected were limited. Some IMGT-functional V segments, including TRBV6-2 and TRBV6-3, could not be distinguished by the 87-base-pair reads and were therefore excluded. Across donors, most TCR sequences were observed very rarely, whereas some public TCRs were present in many individuals. A later analysis found that HLA-associated TCR beta chains were more clonally expanded and had lower generation probabilities than equally common non-associated chains. It was suggested by the authors that the approach could potentially be generalized to other disease states and immunological phenotypes. Because counts were too low, about 15 rarely observed V segments, including chromosome 9 orphons, were left out of the earlier analysis of a few hundred of the donors. For the cohort, immune exposure information was limited to CMV serostatus. In vitro tests confirmed that a few of the cytomegalovirus-associated TCR beta chains recognize cytomegalovirus antigens. In a later analysis, over 15,000 TCR beta sequences were associated with specific HLA alleles at a false discovery rate of 0.05. Because some donors lacked HLA typing at each locus, the association tests relied only on the typed subset. Roughly uniform sequencing depth across donors was assumed in presence/absence analyses, although this assumption may not hold. In a later genetic analysis, a missense DCLRE1C variant was associated with V-gene and J-gene trimming of TCR beta chains, and the association was replicated in an independent cohort. In a later genetic analysis, fewer N-insertions in productive TCRs were reported among donors in an Asian-associated ancestry cluster than the approximately 710-donor mean. Most CMV-associated TCR beta chains appeared to be HLA-restricted in a later analysis, and the HLA associations seemed to be driven largely by CMV exposure. In a later analysis, TCR association rates were found to vary across HLA loci, with the most associated TCRs seen for DRB1 alleles and the fewest for HLA-C alleles. Broadly in line with IMGT annotations, most TCR beta V segments showed up in productive rearrangements about 87% or about 30% of the time in an earlier analysis of under 700 of the donors. Correlated functional status among segregating V segments might reflect linkage disequilibrium, but an unknown experimental factor could not be ruled out. Cytomegalovirus status was reported to be diagnosed by the classifier with high specificity and sensitivity in both the original and validation cohorts. The study gave a list of 150 to 200 TCR beta chains associated with cytomegalovirus.

The chain employs TRBV5-4 and TRBJ2-6; TRBD1 might be the D gene, on 6 matching bases. Source material: PBMCs. The sequence was obtained from a male donor in good health and CMV-seronegative. The CDR3 is CASTTGNSGANVLTF. Read as DNA, the sequence is TGTGCCAGTACTACAGGGAACTCTGGGGCCAACGTCCTGACTTTC. With the portions outside the CDR3 filled from the reference TRBV5-4 and TRBJ2-6 genes, the complete variable region becomes ETGVTQSPTHLIKTRGQQVTLRCSSQSGHNTVSWYQQALGQGPQFIFQYYREEENGRGNFPPRFSGLQFPNYSSELNVNALELDDSALYLCASTTGNSGANVLTFGAGSRLTVL.